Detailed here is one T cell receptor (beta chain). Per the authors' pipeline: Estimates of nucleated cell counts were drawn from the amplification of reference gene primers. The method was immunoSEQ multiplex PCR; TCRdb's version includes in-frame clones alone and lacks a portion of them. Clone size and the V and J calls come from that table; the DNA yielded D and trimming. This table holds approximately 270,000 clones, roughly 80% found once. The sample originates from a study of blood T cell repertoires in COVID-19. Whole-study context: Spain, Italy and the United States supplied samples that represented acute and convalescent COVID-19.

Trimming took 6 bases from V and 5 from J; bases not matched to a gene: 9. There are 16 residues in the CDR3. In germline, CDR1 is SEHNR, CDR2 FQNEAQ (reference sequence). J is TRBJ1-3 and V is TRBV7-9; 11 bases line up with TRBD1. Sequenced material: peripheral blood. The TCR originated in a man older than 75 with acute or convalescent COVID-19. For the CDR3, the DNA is TGTGCCAGCAGGCCCCGGACAGGGGGCAGTCGAAACACCATATATTTT. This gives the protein CASRPRTGGSRNTIYF.